Listed below are T cell receptor beta chains from one sample, sequenced in a study of Graves' ophthalmopathy and Graves' hyperthyroidism. MiXCR, applied by TCRdb to the multiplex PCR reads, yields one record per CDR3 protein. The table shows roughly 410,000 distinct CDR3 sequences, with approximately 15% occurring only once. The specimen was peripheral blood. Every receptor here comes from a woman aged 18 to 35 with stable Graves' hyperthyroidism. Each CDR3 is given with its conserved first and last residue. Fields, in order: clone size, J gene, D gene, V gene, CDR3 DNA, CDR3 protein. A D gene is named only where the DNA matches it firmly. Rows give clone size only sometimes, using once, few, many, or a class for an expanded clone.

>many|TRBJ1-1|.|TRBV19
TGTGCCAGTAGTACCGACCCCGGGCGACTGAACACTGAAGCTTTCTTT
CASSTDPGRLNTEAFF
>few|TRBJ2-1|.|TRBV12-3/TRBV12-4
TGTGCCAGCAGCTTAGATTTCTCCTACAATGAGAAGTTCTTC
CASSLDFSYNEKFF
>many|TRBJ1-1|.|TRBV25-1
TGTGCCAGCAGTGAAATCTTGAGGACTGAAGCTTTCTTT
CASSEILRTEAFF
>.|TRBJ1-2|.|TRBV20-1
TGCAGTGCTACTGTCCAGGGGACGTGGACCTTC
CSATVQGTWTF
>many|TRBJ1-5|.|TRBV12-5
TGTGCTAGTGGTTTGGCACAGGGATATAGCAATCAGCCCCAGCATTTT
CASGLAQGYSNQPQHF
>many|TRBJ2-2|TRBD2|TRBV24-1
TGTGCCACCAAACGGTCTAGCGGAGACACCGGGGAGCTGTTTTTT
CATKRSSGDTGELFF
>.|TRBJ2-2|.|TRBV19
TGTGCCAGTTTGATGAAGGGGGACACCGGGGAGCTGTTTTTT
CASLMKGDTGELFF
>.|TRBJ2-2|TRBD2|TRBV19
TGTGCCAGTAGTATCGGGGGGGCGCCCACCGGGGAGCTGTTTTTT
CASSIGGAPTGELFF
>few|TRBJ2-2|.|TRBV7-2
TGTGCCAGCAGCTTTCTGGGGCCGAACACCGGGGAGCTGTTTTTT
CASSFLGPNTGELFF
>many|TRBJ1-1|TRBD1|TRBV12-3/TRBV12-4
TGTGCCAGCAGGGGTGGACAGGGGGCGGCTATGGCCACTGAAGCTTTCTTT
CASRGGQGAAMATEAFF
>many|TRBJ2-7|.|TRBV7-8
TGTGCCAGCAGCTTAGAGCGGCGGAGACATATTCCCTACGAGCAGTACTTC
CASSLERRRHIPYEQYF
>many|TRBJ1-5|.|TRBV12-3/TRBV12-4
TGTGCCAGCAGAGGGGAAACCAATCAGCCCCAGCATTTT
CASRGETNQPQHF
>many|TRBJ1-1|.|TRBV6-2/TRBV6-3
TGTGCCAGCAGCCGAAGGGGGTCGACTGAAGCTTTCTTT
CASSRRGSTEAFF
>many|TRBJ1-6|.|TRBV20-1
TGCAGTGCTAGACCACCCGAGGGGGGGGCGAATTCACCCCTCCACTTT
CSARPPEGGANSPLHF
>few|TRBJ1-2|.|TRBV18
TGTGCCAGCTCACTCAAACCTAACTATGGCTACACCTTC
CASSLKPNYGYTF
>.|TRBJ1-5|.|TRBV2
TGTGCCAGCAGTGAAGCGCGTGGAAATAGCAATCAGCCCCAGCATTTT
CASSEARGNSNQPQHF
>many|TRBJ2-5|.|TRBV9
TGTGCCAGCAGCAAGACCGAGATCCTGTACCAAGAGACCCAGTACTTC
CASSKTEILYQETQYF
>.|TRBJ1-2|.|TRBV20-1
TGCAGTGCTAGCCCGGGGGCGAACTATGGCTACACCTTC
CSASPGANYGYTF
>many|TRBJ1-1|.|TRBV20-1
TGCAGTAGGGGGGGGCAGGGGAACACTGAAGCTTTCTTT
CSRGGQGNTEAFF
>few|TRBJ1-1|TRBD1|TRBV27
TGTGCCAGCAGTTCCCCGGGACAGGGAAGTCGGACTGAAGCTTTCTTT
CASSSPGQGSRTEAFF
>few|TRBJ2-5|.|TRBV3-1
TGTGCCAGCAGCCAAGAGGGGTATCAAGAGACCCAGTACTTC
CASSQEGYQETQYF
>many|TRBJ1-2|TRBD1|TRBV19
TGTGCCAGTAGGGACAGGGTTGACTATGGCTACACCTTC
CASRDRVDYGYTF
>.|TRBJ2-2|TRBD2|TRBV18
TGTGCCAGCTCACGGACGGGACTAGCGGACGCGAACACCGGGGAGCTGTTTTTT
CASSRTGLADANTGELFF
>many|TRBJ1-5|.|TRBV16
TGTGCCAGCAGCCAATCATGGGGGGGGGATCAGCCCCAGCATTTT
CASSQSWGGDQPQHF
>many|TRBJ2-7|TRBD2|TRBV7-2
TGTGCCAGCAGCTCCCCGAGCGGGGGGGCCTTTGGCGAGCAGTACTTC
CASSSPSGGAFGEQYF
>many|TRBJ2-5|TRBD1|TRBV6-2/TRBV6-3
TGTGCCAGCAGTTTGGGACAGGGGGCAGGGGAGACCCAGTACTTC
CASSLGQGAGETQYF
>many|TRBJ1-2|.|TRBV24-1
TGTGCCACCGGCCGGGGGAGGGTCGATGGCTACACCTTC
CATGRGRVDGYTF
>many|TRBJ1-1|.|TRBV6-5
TGTGCCAGCAGTTACAAGTGGGGGAGCGCCACTGAAGCTTTCTTT
CASSYKWGSATEAFF
>many|TRBJ1-2|.|TRBV2
TGTGCCAGCAGTGAAGCGCAATATTCTGATAGTGGCTACACCTTC
CASSEAQYSDSGYTF
>few|TRBJ2-7|.|TRBV5-1
TGCGCCAGCAGCCATGACCGGACCGCCTCCTACGAGCAGTACTTC
CASSHDRTASYEQYF
>many|TRBJ2-7|.|TRBV6-1
TGTGCCAGCAGTGAGAGTAACTACGAGCAGTACTTC
CASSESNYEQYF
>many|TRBJ1-1|TRBD1|TRBV2
TGTGCCAGCAGTGGGAAAGGGACAGGGGGCAGGTGGACTGAAGCTTTCTTT
CASSGKGTGGRWTEAFF
>many|TRBJ2-5|TRBD2|TRBV3-1
TGTGCCAGCAGCCAAGAGGGTAGCGGGGAAGAGACCCAGTACTTC
CASSQEGSGEETQYF
>many|TRBJ1-1|.|TRBV12-3/TRBV12-4
TGTGCCAGCACCCTCAACTCATTGAACACTGAAGCTTTCTTT
CASTLNSLNTEAFF
>many|TRBJ1-5|.|TRBV12-3/TRBV12-4
TGTGCCAGCAACCCTGGGGGAGGTCAGCCCCAGCATTTT
CASNPGGGQPQHF
>many|TRBJ2-7|TRBD1|TRBV2
TGTGCCAGCAGGGGGGACAGGGAAGGCGAGCAGTACTTC
CASRGDREGEQYF
>many|TRBJ1-2|.|TRBV29-1
TGCAGCGTTGAAGACTATGGCTACACCTTC
CSVEDYGYTF
>.|TRBJ1-2|.|TRBV7-6
TGTGCCAGCAGCCCCTTGGCGGGGAGGTATGGCTACACCTTC
CASSPLAGRYGYTF
>many|TRBJ2-5|.|TRBV11-3
TGTGCCAGCAGCTTAGTCAGAGCAGGAGAGACCCAGTACTTC
CASSLVRAGETQYF
>few|TRBJ2-7|TRBD1|TRBV11-2
TGTGCCAGCAGCCGTTTAACGGGACAGGGACCCTACGAGCAGTACTTC
CASSRLTGQGPYEQYF